The sequence of this T cell receptor beta chain was determined in a study of blood T cell repertoires in COVID-19. Study-wide background: Samples representing acute and convalescent COVID-19 were sourced from the United States, Italy and Spain. Nucleic acid was either cDNA or gDNA, and it came from T cells, B-cell-depleted T cells, or PBMCs.

The germline gives CDR1 ENHRY, CDR2 SYGVKD. This CDR3 is built from 14 residues. V lost 5 bases, J lost 2 bases, and 2 bases stayed unmatched. Per the original methods: Estimation of nucleated cell counts relied on the amplification of reference gene primers. The data were produced by immunoSEQ multiplex PCR, yet TCRdb's version contains in-frame clones alone and is incomplete. That table furnishes V, J and clone size, whereas the DNA furnished D and trimming. The sample holds some 130,000 clones, 85% seen once. The receptor was derived from a human donor in a cohort sampled during active COVID-19. The sequenced sample consisted of peripheral blood. The genes are TRBV10-3 and TRBJ1-4; 7 nucleotides align to TRBD1. CDR3 sequence reads: CAISKTGTNEKLFF. Here the CDR3 DNA reads TGTGCCATCAGTAAGACAGGGACTAATGAAAAACTGTTTTTT.